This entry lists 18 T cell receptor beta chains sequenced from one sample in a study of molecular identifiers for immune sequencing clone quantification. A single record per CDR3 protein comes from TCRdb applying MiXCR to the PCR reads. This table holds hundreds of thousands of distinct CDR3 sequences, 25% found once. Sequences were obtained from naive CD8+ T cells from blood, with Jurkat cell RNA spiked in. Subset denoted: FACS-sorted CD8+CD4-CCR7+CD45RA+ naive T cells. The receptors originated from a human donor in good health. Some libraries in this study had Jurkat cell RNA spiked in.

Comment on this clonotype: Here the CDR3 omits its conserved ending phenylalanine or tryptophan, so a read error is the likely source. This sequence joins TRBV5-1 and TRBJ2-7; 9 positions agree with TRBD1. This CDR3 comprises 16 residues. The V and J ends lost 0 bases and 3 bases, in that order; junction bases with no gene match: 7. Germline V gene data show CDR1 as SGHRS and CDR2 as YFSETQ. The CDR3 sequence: CASSLDGQGYSYEQYL. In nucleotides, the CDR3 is TGCGCCAGCAGCTTGGATGGACAGGGGTATAGCTACGAGCAGTACCTC.

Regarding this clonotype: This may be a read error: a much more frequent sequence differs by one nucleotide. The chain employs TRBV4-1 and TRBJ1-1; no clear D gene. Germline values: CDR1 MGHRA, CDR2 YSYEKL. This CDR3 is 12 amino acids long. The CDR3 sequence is CASSQDLDEASF. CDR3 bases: TGCGCCAGCAGCCAAGATTTGGATGAAGCTTCCTTT.

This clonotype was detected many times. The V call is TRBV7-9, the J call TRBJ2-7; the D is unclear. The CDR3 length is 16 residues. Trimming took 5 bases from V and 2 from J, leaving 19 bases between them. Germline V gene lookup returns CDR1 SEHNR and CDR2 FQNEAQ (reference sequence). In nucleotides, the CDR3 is TGTGCCAGCAGCGGTCCGGGTTACGGGCTTACCTACGAGCAGTACTTC. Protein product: CASSGPGYGLTYEQYF.

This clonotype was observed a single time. CDR3 nucleotide sequence: TGTGCCAGTAGTATACCGACAGGGGAAGAGCAGTACTTC. Translation: CASSIPTGEEQYF. The chain has TRBV19 and TRBJ2-7; TRBD1 aligns across 8 bases. J was trimmed by 7 bases and V by 2 bases; bases with no gene match: 4. This CDR3 region has 13 residues. Germline CDR1 and CDR2: LNHDA and SQIVND (reference sequence). Full variable domain (outside the CDR3, taken from reference TRBV19 and TRBJ2-7): DGGITQSPKYLFRKEGQNVTLSCEQNLNHDAMYWYRQDPGQGLRLIYYSQIVNDFQKGDIAEGYSVSREKKESFPLTVTSAQKNPTAFYLCASSIPTGEEQYFGPGTRLTVT.

The CDR3: CASTHHDRGAEAFF. CDR3 bases: TGTGCCAGCACACACCACGATCGGGGGGCTGAAGCTTTCTTT. This chain joins TRBV6-2 or TRBV6-3 and TRBJ1-1; perhaps TRBD1 as D (5 bases). V gave up 7 bases and J gave up 6 bases, with 18 bases separating them. This CDR3 is 14 amino acids long. CDR1 and CDR2 from the germline V gene are MNHEY and SVGEGT.

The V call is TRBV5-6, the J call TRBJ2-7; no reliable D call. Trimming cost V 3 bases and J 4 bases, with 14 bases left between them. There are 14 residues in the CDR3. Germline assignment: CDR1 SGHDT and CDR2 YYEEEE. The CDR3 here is CASSSEQGIYEQYF. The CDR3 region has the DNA TGTGCCAGCAGCTCGGAACAAGGGATTTACGAGCAGTACTTC.

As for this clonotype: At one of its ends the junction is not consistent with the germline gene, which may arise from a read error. CDR3 coding DNA: TGCAGTGCTAGTGGTGAGGGGATCGGCAATCACCCCCAGCATTTT. Translation: CSASGEGIGNHPQHF. V usage is TRBV20-1 and J usage is TRBJ1-5; a weak D match, TRBD1 (5 bases). Germline CDR1 reads DFQATT; CDR2 reads SNEGSKA (reference sequence). The CDR3 consists of 15 residues.

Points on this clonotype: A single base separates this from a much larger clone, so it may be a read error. CDR3 region: CASQPFQGAGANVLTF. DNA for the CDR3: TGTGCCAGCCAGCCTTTCCAAGGGGCTGGGGCCAACGTCCTGACTTTC. This chain links TRBV19 with TRBJ2-6, with D possibly being TRBD1 (5 bases). CDR1 is LNHDA, CDR2 SQIVND, per germline (reference sequence). This CDR3 region has 16 residues. V lost 9 bases, J lost 2 bases, and 17 bases lay in between.

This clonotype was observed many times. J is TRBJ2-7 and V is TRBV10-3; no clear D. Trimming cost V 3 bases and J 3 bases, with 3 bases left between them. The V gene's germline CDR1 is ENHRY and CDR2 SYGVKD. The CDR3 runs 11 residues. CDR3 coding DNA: TGTGCCATCAGTGACAGCTACGAGCAGTACTTC. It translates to CAISDSYEQYF.

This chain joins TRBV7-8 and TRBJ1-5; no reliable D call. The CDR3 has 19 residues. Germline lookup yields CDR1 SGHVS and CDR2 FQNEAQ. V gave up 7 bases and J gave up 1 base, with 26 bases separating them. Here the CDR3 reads CASTHTVAQADRSNQPQHF. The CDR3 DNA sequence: TGTGCCAGCACTCACACTGTGGCACAAGCCGACCGGAGCAATCAGCCCCAGCATTTT.

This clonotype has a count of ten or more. The CDR3 here is CASSLERQGRHGYTF. CDR3 nucleotides: TGCGCCAGCAGCTTGGAACGACAGGGACGCCATGGCTACACCTTC. The rearrangement joins TRBV5-1 to TRBJ1-2; TRBD1 matches at 7 bases. The CDR3 is 15 amino acids. Germline loops: CDR1 SGHRS, CDR2 YFSETQ. V was clipped by 0 bases and J by 6 bases; unmatched bases: 8.

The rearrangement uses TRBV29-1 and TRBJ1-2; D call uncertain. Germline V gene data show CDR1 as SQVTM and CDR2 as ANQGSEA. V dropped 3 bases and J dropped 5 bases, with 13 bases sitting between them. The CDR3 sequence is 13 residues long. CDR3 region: CSVDTRQQYGYTF. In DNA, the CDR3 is TGCAGCGTTGACACGCGGCAACAATATGGCTACACCTTC.

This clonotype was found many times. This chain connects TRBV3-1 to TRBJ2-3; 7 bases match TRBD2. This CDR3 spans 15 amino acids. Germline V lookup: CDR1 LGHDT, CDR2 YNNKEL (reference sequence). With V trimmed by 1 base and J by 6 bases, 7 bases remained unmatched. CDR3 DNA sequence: TGTGCCAGCAGCCAAGTAGAACTAGCGATGGATACGCAGTATTTT. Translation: CASSQVELAMDTQYF.

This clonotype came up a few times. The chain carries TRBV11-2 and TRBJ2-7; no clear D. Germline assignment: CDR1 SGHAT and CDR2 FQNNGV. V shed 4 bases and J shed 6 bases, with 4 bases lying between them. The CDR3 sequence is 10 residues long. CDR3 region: CASSWGEQYF. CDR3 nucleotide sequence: TGTGCCAGCAGCTGGGGCGAGCAGTACTTC.

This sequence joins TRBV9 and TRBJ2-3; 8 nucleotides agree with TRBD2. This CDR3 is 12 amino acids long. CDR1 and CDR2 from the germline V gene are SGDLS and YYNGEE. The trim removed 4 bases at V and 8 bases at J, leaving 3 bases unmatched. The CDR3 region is CASSPGGGTQYF. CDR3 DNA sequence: TGTGCCAGCAGCCCCGGGGGGGGTACGCAGTATTTT.

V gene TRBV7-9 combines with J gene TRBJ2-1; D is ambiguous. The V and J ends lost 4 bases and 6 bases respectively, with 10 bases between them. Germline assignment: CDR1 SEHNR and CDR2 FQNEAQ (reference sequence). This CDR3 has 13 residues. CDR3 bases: TGTGCCAGCAGCTCCACTCCTAGCAATGAGCAGTTCTTC. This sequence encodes CASSSTPSNEQFF.

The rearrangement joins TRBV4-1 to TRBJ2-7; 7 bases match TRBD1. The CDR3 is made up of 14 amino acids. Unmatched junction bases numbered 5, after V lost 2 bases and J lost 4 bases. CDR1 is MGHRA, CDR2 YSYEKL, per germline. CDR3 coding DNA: TGCGCCAGCAGCCAACTCGACAGGGAGTACGAGCAGTACTTC. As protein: CASSQLDREYEQYF.

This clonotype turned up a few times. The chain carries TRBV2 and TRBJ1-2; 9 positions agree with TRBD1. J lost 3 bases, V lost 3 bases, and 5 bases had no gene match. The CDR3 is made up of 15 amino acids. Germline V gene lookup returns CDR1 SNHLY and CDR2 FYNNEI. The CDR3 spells CASSDNRGQYYGYTF. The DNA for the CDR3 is TGTGCCAGCAGTGACAACAGGGGGCAGTACTATGGCTACACCTTC.